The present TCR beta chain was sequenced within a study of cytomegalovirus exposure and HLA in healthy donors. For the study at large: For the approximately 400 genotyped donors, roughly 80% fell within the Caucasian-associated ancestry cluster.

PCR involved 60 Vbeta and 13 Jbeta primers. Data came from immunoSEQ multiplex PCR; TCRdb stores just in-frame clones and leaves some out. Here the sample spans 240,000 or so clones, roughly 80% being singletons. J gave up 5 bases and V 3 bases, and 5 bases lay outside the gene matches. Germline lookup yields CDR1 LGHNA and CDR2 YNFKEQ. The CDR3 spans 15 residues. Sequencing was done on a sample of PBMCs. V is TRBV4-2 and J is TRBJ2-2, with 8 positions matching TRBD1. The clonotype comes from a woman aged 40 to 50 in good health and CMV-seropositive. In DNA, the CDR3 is TGTGCCAGCAGCCACTCACAGGGGGAAACCGGGGAGCTGTTTTTT. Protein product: CASSHSQGETGELFF.